This T cell receptor beta chain was obtained from a study of blood T cell repertoires in COVID-19. Across the study: Collection of acute and convalescent COVID-19 samples took place in the United States, Italy and Spain.

This clone was picked up one time. Here immunoSEQ multiplex PCR was the method, and the copy in TCRdb shows in-frame clones only, minus some. The sample lists fewer than 300,000 clones, approximately 92% occurring once. V was pared by 5 bases and J by 0 bases, with 14 bases between. Germline CDR1 and CDR2: MDHEN and SYDVKM. This CDR3 spans 15 amino acids. V is TRBV28 and J is TRBJ2-7, with D perhaps TRBD1 (5 bases). The TCR comes from a woman in her thirties who had recovered from COVID-19. The sample was PBMCs or T cells enriched from blood (not recorded which). The CDR3 loop reads CASSRQFPSSYEQYF. DNA of the CDR3: TGTGCCAGCAGTCGACAGTTCCCTAGCTCCTACGAGCAGTACTTC.